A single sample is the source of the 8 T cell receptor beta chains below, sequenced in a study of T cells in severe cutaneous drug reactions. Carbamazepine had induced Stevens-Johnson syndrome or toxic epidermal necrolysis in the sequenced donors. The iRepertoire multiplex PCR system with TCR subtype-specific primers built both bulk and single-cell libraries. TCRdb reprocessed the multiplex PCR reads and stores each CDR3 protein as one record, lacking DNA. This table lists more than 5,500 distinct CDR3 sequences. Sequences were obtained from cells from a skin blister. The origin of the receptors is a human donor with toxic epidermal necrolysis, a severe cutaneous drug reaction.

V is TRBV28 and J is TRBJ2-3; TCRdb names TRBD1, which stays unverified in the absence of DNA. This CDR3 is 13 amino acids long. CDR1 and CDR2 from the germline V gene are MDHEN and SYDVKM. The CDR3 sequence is CASSYDRRTDTHF.

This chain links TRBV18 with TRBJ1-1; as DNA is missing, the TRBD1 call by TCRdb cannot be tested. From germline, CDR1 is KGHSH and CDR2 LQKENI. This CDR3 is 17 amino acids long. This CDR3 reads CASSPIGGAMGGTEAFF.

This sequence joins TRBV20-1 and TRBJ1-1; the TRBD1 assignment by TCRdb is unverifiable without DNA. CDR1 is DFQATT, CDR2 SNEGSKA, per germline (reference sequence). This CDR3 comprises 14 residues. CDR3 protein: CSARDWTGNTEAFF.

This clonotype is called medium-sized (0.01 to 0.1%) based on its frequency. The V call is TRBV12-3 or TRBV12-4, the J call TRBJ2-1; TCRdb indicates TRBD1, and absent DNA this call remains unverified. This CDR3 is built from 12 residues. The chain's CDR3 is CASNRQYNEQFF.

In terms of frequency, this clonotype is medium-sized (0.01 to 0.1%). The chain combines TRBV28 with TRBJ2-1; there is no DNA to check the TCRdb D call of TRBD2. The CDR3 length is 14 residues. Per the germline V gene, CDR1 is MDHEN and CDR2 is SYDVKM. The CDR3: CASSSYQRYNEQFF. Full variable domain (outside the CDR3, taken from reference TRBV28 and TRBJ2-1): DVKVTQSSRYLVKRTGEKVFLECVQDMDHENMFWYRQDPGLGLRLIYFSYDVKMKEKGDIPEGYSVSREKKERFSLILESASTNQTSMYLCASSSYQRYNEQFFGPGTRLTVL.

The CDR3 protein is CASSLFPARDRNIRYF. The genes are TRBV28 and TRBJ2-4; TCRdb selects TRBD1, and the lack of DNA leaves this call unchecked. Germline CDR1 and CDR2: MDHEN and SYDVKM. The CDR3 runs to 16 residues.

CDR3 loop: CASGLVHGSHEQYF. The chain recombines TRBV12-5 with TRBJ2-7. Germline values: CDR1 LGHNT, CDR2 FRNRAP. This CDR3 has 14 amino acids.

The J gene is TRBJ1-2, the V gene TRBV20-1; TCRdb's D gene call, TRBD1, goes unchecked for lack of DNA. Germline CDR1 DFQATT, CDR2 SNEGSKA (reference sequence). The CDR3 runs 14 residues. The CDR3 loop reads CSAPDDRAVYGYTF.